The 25 T cell receptor beta chains below all came from one sample that was sequenced in a study of CD8+ T cells in alopecia areata. Following RNA extraction, reverse transcription yielded cDNA that acted as the sequencing template. Sequencing was performed with immunoSEQ multiplex PCR; in TCRdb, only in-frame clones are kept and a portion is missing. Of approximately 150,000 clones listed, roughly 50% were seen once; the top ten hold under 5.5%. What was sequenced was CD4+ T cells sorted from blood. These receptors were taken from a human donor in good health.

This chain joins TRBV30 and TRBJ1-4; 9 bases map to TRBD1. Germline CDR1 and CDR2: GTSNPN and SVGIG (reference sequence). J lost 8 bases, V lost 6 bases, and 10 bases had no gene match. This CDR3 is built from 14 residues. The CDR3 spells CACGIQGAGEKLFF. CDR3 bases: TGTGCCTGCGGAATACAGGGGGCAGGGGAAAAACTGTTTTTT.

The table lists this clone with a few counts. The chain employs TRBV30 and TRBJ2-1; 13 bases fit TRBD2. This CDR3 spans 14 amino acids. V trimming: 5 bases; J trimming: 9 bases; junction bases outside the gene matches: 7. The germline gives CDR1 GTSNPN, CDR2 SVGIG (reference sequence). The CDR3 nucleotides are TGTGCCTGGCAAGGGACTAGCGGGACTTCTGAGCAGTTCTTC. Translation gives CAWQGTSGTSEQFF.

V and J are TRBV20-1 and TRBJ2-3; D possibly uses TRBD1 or TRBD2 (5 bases each). Germline CDR1 reads DFQATT; CDR2 reads SNEGSKA (reference sequence). The CDR3 totals 11 residues. The ends were cut back, 3 bases at V and 7 bases at J, with 8 bases in the middle. CDR3: CSARWGHTQYF. The CDR3 DNA is TGCAGTGCTAGGTGGGGACATACGCAGTATTTT.

The chain uses TRBV6-1 and TRBJ2-3; either TRBD1 or TRBD2 may fit D (5 bases each). CDR1 and CDR2 (germline): MNHNS, SASEGT. There are 16 residues in the CDR3. Trimming took 2 bases from V and 4 from J, leaving 16 bases between them. CDR3 sequence (DNA): TGTGCCAGCAGTGAAATGGGAAGAAGAGGGGCAGATACGCAGTATTTT. It is translated as CASSEMGRRGADTQYF.

V and J are TRBV6-5 and TRBJ2-5; TRBD2 matches at 7 bases. Germline V gene sequence: CDR1 MNHEY, CDR2 SVGAGI. The length of the CDR3 is 13 residues. Unmatched junction bases numbered 2, after V lost 6 bases and J lost 1 base. Here the CDR3 DNA reads TGTGCCAGCAGACCTAGCGGCCAAGAGACCCAGTACTTC. It translates to CASRPSGQETQYF.

V is TRBV5-1 and J is TRBJ2-1, with 10 bases that match TRBD2. CDR3 length: 15 residues. The V gene end was trimmed by 3 bases and the J gene end by 0 bases; junction bases not matched to a gene: 0. The germline V gene encodes CDR1 SGHRS and CDR2 YFSETQ. The CDR3 nucleotides are TGCGCCAGCAGCTCTAGCGGGAGCTCCTACAATGAGCAGTTCTTC. Its translation: CASSSSGSSYNEQFF.

Remarks on this clone: Since the CDR3 does not end with the conserved phenylalanine or tryptophan, this likely comes from a read error. The limits of the CDR3 on the DNA are not certain, so only TCRdb's listed CDR3 is given. The chain links TRBV5-1 to TRBJ2-7; the DNA was not used to check the table's D call, TRBD2. The CDR3 is 14 amino acids in total, end residues counted. From germline, CDR1 is SGHRS and CDR2 YFSETQ. CDR3 sequence reads: CASSISPGTGEPAI.

This chain uses TRBV14 with TRBJ1-1, with 9 bases matching TRBD1. Trimming cost V 4 bases and J 7 bases; bases outside gene matches: 4. Germline V gives CDR1 SGHDN, CDR2 FVKESK. CDR3 length: 13 amino acids. This CDR3 is CASSRGTGREAFF. The CDR3 DNA reads as TGTGCCAGCAGCCGCGGGACAGGGCGTGAAGCTTTCTTT. The full variable domain, in which reference TRBV14 and TRBJ1-1 provide the parts outside the CDR3, is EAGVTQFPSHSVIEKGQTVTLRCDPISGHDNLYWYRRVMGKEIKFLLHFVKESKQDESGMPNNRFLAERTGGTYSTLKVQPAELEDSGVYFCASSRGTGREAFFGQGTRLTVV.

V usage is TRBV11-2 and J usage is TRBJ2-1; weak D call: TRBD2 (6 bases). Germline V gives CDR1 SGHAT, CDR2 FQNNGV. The CDR3 has 17 residues. V was cut by 1 base and J by 5 bases, with 18 bases left in between. CDR3: CASSLGALGLTHNEQFF. As DNA, the CDR3 is TGTGCCAGCAGCTTAGGGGCTCTAGGACTAACTCACAATGAGCAGTTCTTC. The whole variable domain, remainder taken from reference TRBV11-2 and TRBJ2-1, is EAGVAQSPRYKIIEKRQSVAFWCNPISGHATLYWYQQILGQGPKLLIQFQNNGVVDDSQLPKDRFSAERLKGVDSTLKIQPAKLEDSAVYLCASSLGALGLTHNEQFFGPGTRLTVL.

This clone was counted between two and nine times. This rearrangement joins TRBV10-3 to TRBJ1-1, with D maybe TRBD1 (5 bases). Trimming took 8 bases from V and 0 from J, leaving 7 bases between them. In germline, CDR1 is ENHRY, CDR2 SYGVKD. The CDR3 extends over 12 amino acids. The CDR3 region is CAIRTLNTEAFF. CDR3 nucleotides: TGTGCCATCCGGACACTGAACACTGAAGCTTTCTTT.

There are a few counts of this clone. The V gene is TRBV5-1, the J gene TRBJ2-3; a weak D match, TRBD2 (6 bases). Germline assignment: CDR1 SGHRS and CDR2 YFSETQ. This CDR3 has 15 amino acids. V was shortened by 0 bases and J by 6 bases, with 14 bases between the two germline ends. The DNA for the CDR3 is TGCGCCAGCAGCTTGGACGGGAGTATTGGTGATACGCAGTATTTT. This translates into CASSLDGSIGDTQYF.

The table lists this clone with a count of one. The gene calls are TRBV7-9 and TRBJ1-2; 12 bases are shared with TRBD1. CDR3 size: 15 residues. The junction had 4 bases not matched to a gene; V was cut back by 4 bases and J by 4 bases. The germline CDR1 and CDR2 sequences are SEHNR and FQNEAQ (reference sequence). The CDR3 region is CASSSGTGGFYGYTF. The CDR3 DNA reads as TGTGCCAGCAGCTCCGGGACAGGGGGCTTCTATGGCTACACCTTC.

The gene calls are TRBV6-5 and TRBJ2-1; weak D call: TRBD2 (6 bases). The CDR3 is made up of 13 amino acids. V was shortened by 7 bases and J by 4 bases, with 11 bases between the two germline ends. Looked up from germline, CDR1 is MNHEY and CDR2 is SVGAGI. DNA of the CDR3: TGTGCCAGCAAGAGGAGGGGATACAATGAGCAGTTCTTC. It is translated as CASKRRGYNEQFF.

The chain combines TRBV29-1 with TRBJ2-7; 11 bases agree with TRBD2. V dropped 7 bases and J dropped 7; count of bases not matched to a gene: 9. Germline loops: CDR1 SQVTM, CDR2 ANQGSEA. The CDR3 sequence is 13 residues long. The CDR3 here is CSAIAGGRSEQYF. In DNA, the CDR3 is TGCAGCGCCATAGCGGGAGGGCGAAGTGAGCAGTACTTC.

The chain joins TRBV6-6 to TRBJ2-3; 9 bases are shared with TRBD2. Germline V gene data show CDR1 as MNHNY and CDR2 as SVGAGI (reference sequence). V was pared by 7 bases and J by 2 bases, with 4 bases of the junction left unmatched. This CDR3 region has 14 residues. The CDR3 nucleotides read TGTGCCAGCAAGGCTAGCGGGACCACAGATACGCAGTATTTT. Amino acid sequence: CASKASGTTDTQYF.

The rearrangement uses TRBV5-1 and TRBJ2-3; TRBD1 is a possible D gene (5 bases). Per germline, CDR1 SGHRS and CDR2 YFSETQ. Trimming took 4 bases from V and 2 from J, leaving 11 bases between them. CDR3 length equals 14 residues. CDR3 protein: CASSPHRPTDTQYF. DNA of the CDR3: TGCGCCAGCAGCCCGCACAGGCCCACAGATACGCAGTATTTT.

The chain employs TRBV5-1 and TRBJ2-3; D gene uncertain. The CDR3 consists of 16 residues. The germline CDR1 and CDR2 sequences are SGHRS and YFSETQ. The V and J ends lost 3 bases and 6 bases respectively, with 20 bases between them. The CDR3 nucleotides are TGCGCCAGCAGCTATGACGACGGTCCCAGTTGGGATACGCAGTATTTT. Protein: CASSYDDGPSWDTQYF.

V is TRBV2 and J is TRBJ2-2; TRBD2 agrees at 15 bases. This CDR3 has 17 residues. V dropped 8 bases and J dropped 4; count of bases not matched to a gene: 8. Germline CDR1 reads SNHLY; CDR2 reads FYNNEI. The CDR3 protein is CASRGLAGGRGTGELFF. The CDR3, as DNA: TGTGCCAGCCGGGGACTAGCGGGAGGCCGGGGCACCGGGGAGCTGTTTTTT.

The chain carries TRBV25-1 and TRBJ1-2; 8 bases align to TRBD1. This CDR3 has 15 amino acids. Trimming at V came to 4 bases and at J to 2 bases, leaving 6 bases not matched to a gene. Germline CDR1 is MGHDK and CDR2 is SYGVNS. The CDR3 here is CASSGGWTGNYGYTF. The CDR3 DNA reads TGTGCCAGCAGTGGGGGGTGGACAGGGAACTATGGCTACACCTTC.

The chain is built from TRBV7-9 and TRBJ2-7; D not certain. V lost 5 bases and J lost 5, with 13 bases in between. The length of the CDR3 is 13 residues. Germline V gene data show CDR1 as SEHNR and CDR2 as FQNEAQ (reference sequence). CDR3 region: CASSPVGWNEQYF. DNA of the CDR3: TGTGCCAGCAGCCCCGTAGGGTGGAACGAGCAGTACTTC.

This clone was observed a handful of times. The chain recombines TRBV29-1 with TRBJ2-7; tentative D call: TRBD2 (5 bases). This CDR3 region has 12 residues. Germline-derived CDR1 and CDR2 are SQVTM and ANQGSEA. The germline V and J ends were trimmed by 4 bases and 4 bases, with 11 bases remaining between them. The CDR3, as DNA: TGCAGCGTTGCGGGATCTGGGTACGAGCAGTACTTC. Protein product: CSVAGSGYEQYF.

This chain uses TRBV2 with TRBJ2-7; no definite D call. The germline CDR1 and CDR2 sequences are SNHLY and FYNNEI. This CDR3 comprises 11 residues. Trimming removed 4 bases at V and 4 bases at J, with 5 bases between. CDR3 nucleotide sequence: TGTGCCAGCAGTGCGACATACGAGCAGTACTTC. It translates to CASSATYEQYF.

The chain combines TRBV5-1 with TRBJ2-1; 7 bases are a match to TRBD1. The CDR3 has 14 amino acids. Per germline, CDR1 SGHRS and CDR2 YFSETQ. The V segment lost 5 bases and the J segment 5 bases; nucleotides outside the gene matches: 7. CDR3 sequence reads: CASRPIGQDNEQFF. CDR3 sequence (DNA): TGCGCCAGCAGACCAATAGGACAGGACAATGAGCAGTTCTTC.

The J gene is TRBJ1-1, the V gene TRBV7-9; the match to TRBD1 covers 8 bases. V trimming: 5 bases; J trimming: 4 bases; junction bases outside the gene matches: 18. Germline V lookup: CDR1 SEHNR, CDR2 FQNEAQ (reference sequence). CDR3 length equals 18 residues. CDR3 sequence: CASSPNPLGQGGGTEAFF. DNA for the CDR3: TGTGCCAGCAGCCCAAACCCCCTTGGACAGGGAGGAGGCACTGAAGCTTTCTTT.

The chain uses TRBV5-1 and TRBJ2-2; D gene uncertain. From germline, CDR1 is SGHRS and CDR2 YFSETQ. Trimming cost V 5 bases and J 2 bases, with 7 bases left between them. This CDR3 region has 13 residues. The CDR3 DNA is TGCGCCAGCAGTAAAGACAACACCGGGGAGCTGTTTTTT. Translating it yields CASSKDNTGELFF.